One T cell receptor (beta chain) is described in this entry. What it binds is unknown. Next came a second PCR, run for roughly 6 to 11 cycles, which used a sample-barcoded 5' primer along with a J-beta primer mix. TCRdb re-analysed the 5' RACE reads in MiXCR, keeping a single row per CDR3 protein. The profile covers around 1,500,000 distinct CDR3 sequences, with 28% appearing a single time and over 7% taken by the ten largest. Russia was home to the donors, healthy Caucasian individuals aged roughly 6 to 90. Every sample gave at least 5 micrograms of total RNA when it was extracted. These data are taken from a study of blood T cells in healthy people across ages. Study results and limitations: Significant beta diversity loss was already apparent by age approximately 38, declining roughly linearly. PBMCs left unsorted prevented a conclusive naive versus antigen-experienced comparison.

Sequenced: blood. The receptor was derived from a woman under 40 in good health.

Here the CDR3 reads CASINPGAGYEQYF. In nucleotides, the CDR3 is TGTGCCAGCATCAATCCAGGGGCAGGCTACGAGCAGTACTTC. This chain links TRBV2 with TRBJ2-7; TRBD1 is a possible D gene (6 bases). Germline V gives CDR1 SNHLY, CDR2 FYNNEI. The CDR3 has 14 amino acids. V gave up 7 bases and J gave up 3 bases, with 16 bases separating them.